This entry lists 27 T cell receptor beta chains sequenced from one sample in a study of blood T cells in healthy people across ages. The second PCR ran about 6 to 12 cycles with a sample-barcoded 5' primer and J-beta primers. Using its own MiXCR run on the 5' RACE reads, TCRdb lists one record per CDR3 protein. This sample yields over a million distinct CDR3 sequences, of which 35% to 55% are seen a single time; under 20% belongs to the top ten. The sequenced sample was blood. The receptors stem from a woman aged 55-70 years in good health.

This rearrangement joins TRBV9 to TRBJ2-2, with 9 bases identical to TRBD2. The CDR3 spans 16 residues. The germline CDR1 and CDR2 sequences are SGDLS and YYNGEE. The J segment lost 1 base and the V segment lost 3 bases, leaving 4 bases of the junction unmatched. CDR3 bases: TGTGCCAGCAGCGCTAAACTAGCGGGGAACACCGGGGAGCTGTTTTTT. Its protein is CASSAKLAGNTGELFF.

To note about this clonotype: The junction does not match germline at one end; this may be a read error. The chain is built from TRBV7-3 and TRBJ2-1, with D perhaps TRBD1 or TRBD2 (5 bases each). From germline, CDR1 is SGHTA and CDR2 FQGTGA. The CDR3 sequence is 12 residues long. The CDR3 here is CTSSLTGREQFF. CDR3 nucleotides: TGTACCAGCAGCTTAACGGGGCGTGAGCAGTTCTTC. Complete variable domain (other parts from reference TRBV7-3 and TRBJ2-1): GAGVSQTPSNKVTEKGKYVELRCDPISGHTALYWYRQSLGQGPEFLIYFQGTGAADDSGLPNDRFFAVRPEGSVSTLKIQRTERGDSAVYLCTSSLTGREQFFGPGTRLTVL.

The rearrangement uses TRBV27 and TRBJ2-1; 14 positions agree with TRBD2. The length of the CDR3 is 15 residues. The germline CDR1 and CDR2 sequences are MNHEY and SMNVEV (reference sequence). V lost 8 bases to trimming and J lost 9 bases; unmatched junction nucleotides: 9. The CDR3 protein is CASGARTSGRPEQFF. CDR3 DNA sequence: TGTGCCAGCGGGGCGAGGACTAGCGGGAGGCCTGAGCAGTTCTTC.

The chain uses TRBV5-1 and TRBJ2-7; 9 bases are a match to TRBD2. The CDR3 loop spans 16 amino acids. After removal of 0 bases from V and 0 bases from J, the junction contained 4 bases not matched to a gene. Per the germline V gene, CDR1 is SGHRS and CDR2 is YFSETQ. The CDR3 spells CASSLAASGNSYEQYF. DNA of the CDR3: TGCGCCAGCAGCTTGGCAGCTAGCGGGAACTCCTACGAGCAGTACTTC. The full variable domain, with the rest looked up from reference TRBV5-1 and TRBJ2-7, is KAGVTQTPRYLIKTRGQQVTLSCSPISGHRSVSWYQQTPGQGLQFLFEYFSETQRNKGNFPGRFSGRQFSNSRSEMNVSTLELGDSALYLCASSLAASGNSYEQYFGPGTRLTVT.

This clonotype was detected a few times. The chain employs TRBV7-9 and TRBJ1-1, with D possibly matching TRBD1 (5 bases). Trimming removed 5 bases at V and 4 bases at J, with 14 bases between. Germline V gene lookup returns CDR1 SEHNR and CDR2 FQNEAQ (reference sequence). The length of the CDR3 is 14 residues. In DNA form, the CDR3 reads TGTGCCAGCAGCCCATGGGGCAGGCCCACTGAAGCTTTCTTT. Translating it yields CASSPWGRPTEAFF. Complete variable domain (other parts from reference TRBV7-9 and TRBJ1-1): DTGVSQNPRHKITKRGQNVTFRCDPISEHNRLYWYRQTLGQGPEFLTYFQNEAQLEKSRLLSDRFSAERPKGSFSTLEIQRTEQGDSAMYLCASSPWGRPTEAFFGQGTRLTVV.

This clonotype was detected only a few times. The chain carries TRBV12-3 or TRBV12-4 and TRBJ2-7; D might be TRBD2 (5 bases). Between the trimmed V and J ends, which lost 5 bases and 0 bases, there was a span of 11 bases. CDR3 size: 14 residues. Here the CDR3 DNA reads TGTGCCAGCAGTCCCCCCGGGGACTCCTACGAGCAGTACTTC. Protein product: CASSPPGDSYEQYF.

The sample holds a few counts of this clonotype. V usage is TRBV20-1 and J usage is TRBJ2-3; D gene uncertain. Germline-derived CDR1 and CDR2 are DFQATT and SNEGSKA (reference sequence). The CDR3 is 13 residues long. V was clipped by 1 base and J by 5 bases, with 10 bases between them. CDR3 nucleotides: TGCAGTGCTAGAGCGGTGAACTTAGATACGCAGTATTTT. Translation: CSARAVNLDTQYF.

The chain links TRBV6-2 or TRBV6-3 to TRBJ2-1, with TRBD2 identical over 10 bases. The V segment lost 2 bases and the J segment 9 bases; nucleotides outside the gene matches: 10. The germline CDR1 and CDR2 sequences are MNHEY and SVGEGT. The CDR3 contains 16 residues. The CDR3 spells CASSYGSSGRGAEQFF. The DNA for the CDR3 is TGTGCCAGCAGTTACGGGTCTAGCGGGAGAGGCGCTGAGCAGTTCTTC.

Points on this clonotype: Because the CDR3 is missing its conserved closing phenylalanine or tryptophan, this is likely a read error. This rearrangement joins TRBV29-1 to TRBJ2-1, with 9 bases that match TRBD1. The V gene's germline CDR1 is SQVTM and CDR2 ANQGSEA. Trimming removed 3 bases from V and 1 base from J; junction bases left unmatched: 7. The CDR3 is made up of 16 amino acids. The CDR3 here is CSVDLVGTGSYNEQFL. For the CDR3, the DNA is TGCAGCGTTGACCTTGTAGGGACAGGGTCCTACAATGAGCAGTTCCTC.

V gene TRBV27 combines with J gene TRBJ2-6; 7 bases map to TRBD1. This CDR3 spans 16 amino acids. Germline V CDR1 and CDR2: MNHEY, SMNVEV (reference sequence). V lost 6 bases to trimming and J lost 3 bases; unmatched junction nucleotides: 8. The CDR3: CASSPDRFGGANVLTF. As DNA, the CDR3 is TGTGCCAGCAGCCCGGACAGGTTCGGTGGGGCCAACGTCCTGACTTTC.

The chain employs TRBV27 and TRBJ2-5; possibly TRBD2 for D (6 bases). V shed 0 bases and J shed 11 bases, with 13 bases lying between them. Germline CDR1 reads MNHEY; CDR2 reads SMNVEV (reference sequence). CDR3 size: 13 residues. The CDR3 here is CASSLSRPGGQYF. The CDR3 DNA reads as TGTGCCAGCAGTTTATCCCGACCTGGGGGGCAGTACTTC.

This clonotype was observed a few times. This rearrangement joins TRBV6-2 or TRBV6-3 to TRBJ1-5; no definite D call. The CDR3 extends over 15 amino acids. Germline V gives CDR1 MNHEY, CDR2 SVGEGT. V was pared by 6 bases and J by 6 bases, with 18 bases between. The CDR3 DNA sequence: TGTGCCAGCAGACCGTCGGGGAACTACGGTCAGCCCCAGCATTTT. Amino acid sequence: CASRPSGNYGQPQHF.

This clonotype was counted only a few times. This sequence joins TRBV5-1 and TRBJ1-4; a possible D gene is TRBD1 (5 bases). V was shortened by 7 bases and J by 10 bases, with 14 bases between the two germline ends. The CDR3 is 12 amino acids. Germline V CDR1 and CDR2: SGHRS, YFSETQ. The CDR3 coding sequence is TGCGCCAGCCAGGAGGGACTTGGAAAACTGTTTTTT. It codes for CASQEGLGKLFF.

This clonotype was seen more than once but under ten times. The genes are TRBV12-5 and TRBJ2-3; D remains ambiguous. Germline CDR1 and CDR2: LGHNT and FRNRAP. V was trimmed by 0 bases and J by 5 bases, leaving 3 bases between them. The length of the CDR3 is 12 residues. The CDR3 protein is CASGLVEDTQYF. CDR3 bases: TGTGCTAGTGGTTTGGTGGAAGATACGCAGTATTTT.

This clonotype was observed a handful of times. The CDR3 nucleotides are TGTGCCAGCAGTTTATCTATAGCCTATGAGCAGTTCTTC. This gives the protein CASSLSIAYEQFF. The chain combines TRBV27 with TRBJ2-1; no clear D gene. Trimming pared 0 bases from V and 8 bases from J, leaving 8 bases between. From germline, CDR1 is MNHEY and CDR2 SMNVEV (reference sequence). The CDR3 is 13 amino acids.

This clonotype was detected a few times. The chain employs TRBV7-9 and TRBJ2-5; 11 bases fit TRBD2. CDR1 SEHNR and CDR2 FQNEAQ come from the germline V gene (reference sequence). The CDR3 spans 18 residues. Trimming removed 2 bases from V and 5 bases from J; junction bases left unmatched: 13. The CDR3 nucleotides read TGTGCCAGCAGCTTAAGCTCCTCGGCACCTAGCGGGAGGGAGACCCAGTACTTC. Translating it yields CASSLSSSAPSGRETQYF. The full variable domain, with the rest looked up from reference TRBV7-9 and TRBJ2-5, is DTGVSQNPRHKITKRGQNVTFRCDPISEHNRLYWYRQTLGQGPEFLTYFQNEAQLEKSRLLSDRFSAERPKGSFSTLEIQRTEQGDSAMYLCASSLSSSAPSGRETQYFGPGTRLLVL.

The J gene is TRBJ2-7, the V gene TRBV10-3, with TRBD1 matching over 7 bases. The CDR3 runs 16 residues. Germline V CDR1 and CDR2: ENHRY, SYGVKD. V dropped 2 bases and J dropped 0; count of bases not matched to a gene: 7. The CDR3 region is CAISEEGAASSYEQYF. In DNA, the CDR3 is TGTGCCATCAGTGAGGAGGGGGCCGCGAGCTCCTACGAGCAGTACTTC.

In nucleotides, the CDR3 is TGTGCCAGCATTTCGTCAGGACAGGGAGATAATCAGCCCCAGCATTTT. It translates to CASISSGQGDNQPQHF. This chain joins TRBV28 and TRBJ1-5; 8 positions match TRBD1. The length of the CDR3 is 16 residues. Trimming removed 7 bases from V and 4 bases from J; junction bases left unmatched: 12. Germline-derived CDR1 and CDR2 are MDHEN and SYDVKM.

A few counts support this clonotype. The V gene is TRBV11-2, the J gene TRBJ2-5; D is unresolved. The CDR3 is 15 residues long. Trimming removed 5 bases at V and 2 bases at J, with 15 bases between. Per the germline V gene, CDR1 is SGHAT and CDR2 is FQNNGV. CDR3 nucleotide sequence: TGTGCCAGCAGCGTAGGATCGCAGGCTCAAGAGACCCAGTACTTC. Protein: CASSVGSQAQETQYF.

This chain connects TRBV29-1 to TRBJ2-3, with 9 positions matching TRBD2. CDR3 length equals 15 residues. Germline V gene data show CDR1 as SQVTM and CDR2 as ANQGSEA. Trimming at V came to 6 bases and at J to 6 bases, leaving 13 bases not matched to a gene. The DNA for the CDR3 is TGCAGCGTCCCAAAACCGGGACTAGCCGGGGATACGCAGTATTTT. It codes for CSVPKPGLAGDTQYF.

The V and J genes are TRBV6-6 and TRBJ1-1, with a possible D match to TRBD1 (5 bases). The CDR3 totals 13 residues. Germline loops: CDR1 MNHNY, CDR2 SVGAGI (reference sequence). Trimming cost V 6 bases and J 2 bases, with 10 bases left between them. The CDR3 DNA is TGTGCCAGCAGCCAGGACACTAACACTGAAGCTTTCTTT. This codes for CASSQDTNTEAFF.

This clonotype was seen ten or more times. CDR3: CASSHNNEQFF. The CDR3 bases are TGTGCCAGCAGCCATAACAATGAGCAGTTCTTC. V usage is TRBV6-6 and J usage is TRBJ2-1; D is unresolved. V dropped 6 bases and J dropped 5 bases, with 5 bases sitting between them. This CDR3 contains 11 residues. Germline CDR1 MNHNY, CDR2 SVGAGI (reference sequence).

A word on this clonotype: A much larger clone differs from this one at a single base, so this may be a read error. The V and J genes are TRBV12-3 or TRBV12-4 and TRBJ2-5, with TRBD2 matching over 9 bases. The CDR3 consists of 15 residues. This chain's CDR3 is CASTGLAGPQATQYF. The CDR3 DNA sequence: TGTGCCAGCACGGGCCTAGCGGGGCCACAAGCGACCCAGTACTTC.

The gene calls are TRBV9 and TRBJ1-1; no reliable D call. Germline V gene lookup returns CDR1 SGDLS and CDR2 YYNGEE. Trimming pared 2 bases from V and 3 bases from J, leaving 8 bases between. The CDR3 runs 13 residues. CDR3 DNA: TGTGCCAGCAGCGTTATTACCGACACTGAAGCTTTCTTT. Translated, it gives CASSVITDTEAFF.

The V gene is TRBV29-1, the J gene TRBJ1-2, with D perhaps TRBD1 (5 bases). Germline-derived CDR1 and CDR2 are SQVTM and ANQGSEA. The CDR3 is made up of 13 amino acids. V was clipped by 6 bases and J by 4 bases, with 15 bases between them. Here the CDR3 DNA reads TGCAGCGTCCGGGGTCCAGGGACCTATGGCTACACCTTC. Translated: CSVRGPGTYGYTF.

In this sample, this clonotype turned up a few times. The chain has TRBV11-2 and TRBJ1-2, with D hard to call. Per the germline V gene, CDR1 is SGHAT and CDR2 is FQNNGV. V was trimmed by 5 bases and J by 2 bases, leaving 15 bases between them. The CDR3 loop spans 15 amino acids. DNA for the CDR3: TGTGCCAGCAGCCCTAGATTGGGGTTGAACTATGGCTACACCTTC. Protein sequence: CASSPRLGLNYGYTF.

This clonotype was seen a few times. The chain uses TRBV12-3 or TRBV12-4 and TRBJ2-1, with TRBD2 matching 12 bases. The closer fit of TRBJ2-7 to the DNA end suggests the J call may be wrong. CDR3 length: 16 residues. The CDR3: CASSSPGLAGYNEQYF. The CDR3, as DNA: TGTGCCAGCAGTTCTCCGGGACTAGCGGGTTACAATGAGCAGTACTTC.